This TCR beta chain was captured by sequencing in a study of blood T cells in healthy people across ages (dated by TCRdb to 2013 to 2016). Regarding the complete study: In model experiments, roughly one uniquely barcoded TCR beta cDNA molecule per two T cells was captured by template switching. The study measured age-related changes in TCR beta repertoire diversity using deep sequencing normalized with unique cDNA molecular identifiers. Donors were grouped into four age groups: young (average about 15 years), middle-aged (around 39), aged (roughly 67) and long-lived (about 90). To avoid experimental bias, donors of different ages were spread randomly across the sequencing lanes. Using the same blood draw, the study looked at two additional independent replicas of 1 million unique cDNA reads for two donors, one aged 18 to 30 and the other aged 80 or older.

Unmatched junction bases come to 8, with V trimmed by 5 bases and J by 4 bases. From the cysteine up to the phenylalanine, the CDR3 has a length of 15 residues. Just CDR3 DNA is preserved here, 45 bases in frame from base 1. Library preparation used 5' RACE. A second roughly 6 to 12 cycle PCR used a sample-barcoded 5' primer and a J-beta primer mix. A template-switch 5' adaptor carrying 12 random nucleotides introduced a unique molecular identifier onto each TCR beta cDNA molecule. Each sample yielded at least 2.5 million CDR3-containing paired-end reads. All of the RNA was converted into first-strand cDNA using the Mint cDNA synthesis kit, with a TRBC-specific oligonucleotide serving as the primer. Following uracil-DNA glycosylase treatment, a first 18-cycle PCR with universal primers M1SS and BC2_uni_R was performed on all cDNA. In the original analysis: Normalization of each sample was performed by random selection of 1 million high-quality reads, each carrying a distinct molecular identifier. Reads with shared molecular identifiers were discarded instead of being binned into consensus sequences. MiTCR, with a Q25 quality threshold and the strictest error-elimination algorithm, was used for CDR3 identification, clonotype clustering and error correction. Lower-bound total TCR beta diversity was estimated with a nonparametric unseen species model using Euler transformation. The public reads were run again by TCRdb, first through fastp at Q25 and then through MiXCR, and only productive beta chains were kept. Every distinct CDR3 protein forms one entry, paired with its most common genes and DNA. The V and J calls and clone size are TCRdb's, not the authors'. The sample table contains some 1.8 million distinct CDR3 sequences; only one count was recorded for around 42% of them. The ten largest clones add up to 23% of the sample.

Overall results and qualifications from the work: A strong correlation was found between observed TCR beta diversity and the percentage of naive T cells measured by flow cytometry. Conclusive comparison of naive and antigen-experienced compartments was prevented by the profiling of bulk unsorted PBMCs. Compared with the aged group, the long-lived group had more naive CD4+ T cells, fewer expanded clones and increased TCR diversity, suggesting age selection. Donor CMV infection status was unknown, potentially confounding age-related changes in expanded clonotypes. Total diversity estimates from one million sequenced T cells were considered lower bounds and underestimates. Observed TCR beta diversity per million T cells fell roughly linearly with age, and a significant reduction was already apparent by age approximately 40.

The approximately 41 donors, aged about 6 to 100 years, were systemically healthy Caucasian individuals from Russia. Roughly 9 milliliters of peripheral blood were drawn from each donor into EDTA-treated Vacutainer tubes. PBMCs were isolated by Ficoll-Paque density-gradient centrifugation, with at least 7 million obtained per sample. Total RNA, at least 6 micrograms per sample, was extracted from PBMCs with Trizol reagent. For every donor, flow cytometry on a PBMC aliquot measured the percentage of naive CD45RAhigh/CD27high T cells. In regard to this clonotype: What antigen it recognizes has not been identified. No much larger clonotype is one base removed from it; base qualities were not supplied.

The sequenced material came from blood. This chain joins TRBV12-3 or TRBV12-4 to TRBJ2-3, with 8 junctional bases fitting TRBD2. This sequence was found in a human donor in good health. Here the CDR3 is given as CASSHSGGQADTQYF. The sequenced DNA is TGTGCCAGCAGTCATTCGGGGGGGCAGGCAGATACGCAGTATTTT.